The 20 T cell receptor beta chains given below trace back to one sample, sequenced in a study of healthy donors' naive CD4 and CD8 T cells. Each TCR library used 500 ng of total RNA and a linear amplification protocol. TCRdb analysed the reads with MiXCR anew, one entry per CDR3 protein. Seen here are around 200,000 distinct CDR3 sequences, around 80% observed once, and the top ten hold roughly 2.3%. Sequencing used naive CD4+ and CD8+ T cells sorted from blood, pooled from several donors. The receptors here all came from a pool of human donors in good health; the sample pools cells from several healthy donors.

The V and J genes are TRBV12-5 and TRBJ2-7; D perhaps matches TRBD1 (5 bases). V was pared by 6 bases and J by 5 bases, with 23 bases between. Germline V gene data show CDR1 as LGHNT and CDR2 as FRNRAP. The CDR3 loop spans 16 amino acids. CDR3 sequence (DNA): TGTGCTAGTGGCACCACGCTAACCAGGGTTGGGAACGAGCAGTACTTC. Its protein is CASGTTLTRVGNEQYF.

This clonotype was seen a handful of times. The CDR3 loop is CSVEPQDDYNEQFF. CDR3 bases: TGCAGCGTTGAGCCCCAAGATGACTACAATGAGCAGTTCTTC. This rearrangement joins TRBV29-1 to TRBJ2-1; D remains ambiguous. CDR1 and CDR2 (germline): SQVTM, ANQGSEA. The CDR3 is 14 amino acids. The V end was cut by 3 bases, the J end by 3 bases, with 12 bases between.

This clonotype has a handful of counts. The chain uses TRBV29-1 and TRBJ2-3; 8 nucleotides agree with TRBD1. After removal of 4 bases from V and 4 bases from J, the junction contained 10 bases not matched to a gene. The germline V gene has CDR1 SQVTM and CDR2 ANQGSEA. The CDR3 loop spans 15 amino acids. The CDR3 region is CSVVPPGQVADTQYF. The CDR3 DNA reads as TGCAGCGTTGTACCCCCGGGACAGGTCGCAGATACGCAGTATTTT.

CDR3 amino acids: CASSLVGGGDYEQYF. Here the CDR3 DNA reads TGTGCCAGCAGCTTAGTGGGCGGGGGCGACTACGAGCAGTACTTC. This rearrangement joins TRBV7-8 to TRBJ2-7, with D perhaps TRBD2 (7 bases). Between the trimmed V and J ends, which lost 1 base and 3 bases, there was a span of 13 bases. The CDR3 consists of 15 residues. The germline V gene encodes CDR1 SGHVS and CDR2 FQNEAQ.

V is TRBV6-5 and J is TRBJ2-3; D might be TRBD2 (6 bases). Trimming took 8 bases from V and 6 from J, leaving 15 bases between them. This CDR3 is 13 amino acids long. From germline, CDR1 is MNHEY and CDR2 SVGAGI. The DNA of the CDR3 is TGTGCCAGCCGGACCGCCGCGGGGGATACGCAGTATTTT. It translates to CASRTAAGDTQYF.

V usage is TRBV10-3 and J usage is TRBJ1-2, with 11 bases identical to TRBD1. Germline trimming cut 1 base from V and 1 base from J; bases unmatched to any gene: 8. Per germline, CDR1 ENHRY and CDR2 SYGVKD. The CDR3 spans 18 residues. The CDR3 DNA is TGTGCCATCAGTGAGTTCAAGGACAGGGGGCACGATAACTATGGCTACACCTTC. Protein product: CAISEFKDRGHDNYGYTF.

The count of this clonotype is one. The chain is built from TRBV12-3 or TRBV12-4 and TRBJ1-1, with D hard to call. The CDR3 is made up of 16 amino acids. V lost 0 bases and J lost 1, with 12 bases in between. For the CDR3, the DNA is TGTGCCAGCAGTTTAGCGCGGGCGGGAAAGAACACTGAAGCTTTCTTT. It is translated as CASSLARAGKNTEAFF.

This clonotype has a handful of counts. The chain carries TRBV29-1 and TRBJ2-1, with D uncertain. CDR1 and CDR2 (germline): SQVTM, ANQGSEA. V gave up 7 bases and J gave up 7 bases, with 20 bases separating them. The CDR3 extends over 14 amino acids. As DNA, the CDR3 is TGCAGCGCCCACGGTAGCCCGGGTCGGAATGAGCAGTTCTTC. The encoded protein is CSAHGSPGRNEQFF.

In its sample, this clonotype was seen a few times. This rearrangement joins TRBV5-4 to TRBJ2-5; D uncertain. The V gene lost 0 bases and the J gene lost 0 bases, with 6 bases spanning the gap. Germline assignment: CDR1 SGHNT and CDR2 YYREEE (reference sequence). The CDR3 covers 14 residues. The DNA of the CDR3 is TGTGCCAGCAGCTTGGGTCTAAACCAAGAGACCCAGTACTTC. Its translation: CASSLGLNQETQYF. Using reference TRBV5-4 and TRBJ2-5 for the parts outside the CDR3, the full variable domain is ETGVTQSPTHLIKTRGQQVTLRCSSQSGHNTVSWYQQALGQGPQFIFQYYREEENGRGNFPPRFSGLQFPNYSSELNVNALELDDSALYLCASSLGLNQETQYFGPGTRLLVL.

The rearrangement links TRBV20-1 to TRBJ2-1; TRBD2 aligns across 7 bases. The CDR3 is 16 amino acids. Germline CDR1 DFQATT, CDR2 SNEGSKA (reference sequence). Trimming cost V 1 base and J 5 bases; bases outside gene matches: 11. CDR3 sequence (DNA): TGCAGTGCTAGAGCCACCCCAAGCCTAGCGGACAATGAGCAGTTCTTC. Translation gives CSARATPSLADNEQFF.

This chain connects TRBV6-1 to TRBJ2-7; D not certain. The CDR3 consists of 11 residues. The V end lost 9 bases, the J end lost 6 bases, and 12 bases lay between the germline ends. Germline CDR1 reads MNHNS; CDR2 reads SASEGT. DNA of the CDR3: TGTGCCAGTGGGCACAGAGGCGAGCAGTACTTC. Its protein is CASGHRGEQYF.

This rearrangement joins TRBV5-4 to TRBJ2-1; D is unresolved. The V end was cut by 7 bases, the J end by 8 bases, with 13 bases between. This CDR3 spans 12 amino acids. Germline V lookup: CDR1 SGHNT, CDR2 YYREEE (reference sequence). The CDR3 sequence is CASGSSLDEQFF. Here the CDR3 DNA reads TGTGCCAGCGGATCCAGTCTCGATGAGCAGTTCTTC.

About this clonotype itself: Relative to the germline gene, one junction end is altered; a read error may explain this. V gene TRBV12-3 or TRBV12-4 combines with J gene TRBJ2-1; D is uncertain. There are 14 residues in the CDR3. The CDR3 loop reads CASSFHGRYSEQFF. The CDR3 DNA is TGTGCCAGCAGCTTCCACGGACGGTACAGTGAGCAGTTCTTC.

This clonotype was counted only a few times. The junction departs from germline at one end; a sequencing error may be responsible. The V gene is TRBV29-1, the J gene TRBJ2-1, with TRBD1 as a possible D gene (5 bases). The CDR3 is made up of 12 amino acids. Germline V gives CDR1 SQVTM, CDR2 ANQGSEA. The DNA for the CDR3 is TGCAGCGTTGAAGAAGGGGCCGGTTTGAAAATCTTC. This codes for CSVEEGAGLKIF.

This clonotype is a singleton in its sample. This rearrangement joins TRBV5-1 to TRBJ2-5; TRBD2 aligns across 13 bases. The germline CDR1 and CDR2 sequences are SGHRS and YFSETQ. The CDR3 is 16 amino acids. V lost 3 bases, J lost 4 bases, and 6 bases stayed unmatched. The CDR3 nucleotides are TGCGCCAGCAGCTCCCGGACTAGCGGGGGCGGAGAGACCCAGTACTTC. This encodes CASSSRTSGGGETQYF.

V and J are TRBV11-2 and TRBJ2-2, with TRBD1 identical over 9 bases. Trimming removed 4 bases from V and 5 bases from J; junction bases left unmatched: 8. Germline V lookup: CDR1 SGHAT, CDR2 FQNNGV. This CDR3 has 16 residues. The CDR3 DNA reads as TGTGCCAGCAGCTCCCGGGACAGGGTTGATACCGGGGAGCTGTTTTTT. Translation: CASSSRDRVDTGELFF.

V gene TRBV20-1 combines with J gene TRBJ1-1; D gene ambiguous. Germline values: CDR1 DFQATT, CDR2 SNEGSKA (reference sequence). The V gene lost 4 bases and the J gene lost 1 base, with 10 bases spanning the gap. The CDR3 totals 13 residues. The CDR3 nucleotides are TGCAGTGCTACCCTCGACGGGAACACTGAAGCTTTCTTT. This translates into CSATLDGNTEAFF.

The rearrangement links TRBV19 to TRBJ2-3, with a weak D call TRBD2 (5 bases). CDR1 and CDR2 from the germline V gene are LNHDA and SQIVND (reference sequence). CDR3 length equals 14 residues. Trimming took 3 bases from V and 4 from J, leaving 11 bases between them. Here the CDR3 reads CASSMRLRSDTQYF. The CDR3 nucleotides read TGTGCCAGTAGTATGCGACTACGGTCAGATACGCAGTATTTT.

The chain uses TRBV10-3 and TRBJ2-7; D not certain. CDR1 is ENHRY, CDR2 SYGVKD, per germline. V was clipped by 3 bases and J by 4 bases, with 10 bases between them. This CDR3 contains 13 residues. Here the CDR3 reads CAISDLVSYEQYF. In DNA form, the CDR3 reads TGTGCCATCAGTGATTTGGTCTCGTACGAGCAGTACTTC.

The V call is TRBV6-2 or TRBV6-3, the J call TRBJ2-5, with D tentatively TRBD2 (5 bases). Germline V gene data show CDR1 as MNHEY and CDR2 as SVGEGT. The V end was cut by 6 bases, the J end by 4 bases, with 18 bases between. This CDR3 has 15 residues. The CDR3 DNA reads TGTGCCAGCAGGAACCCGGGGAAAACTAGAGAGACCCAGTACTTC. Protein: CASRNPGKTRETQYF.